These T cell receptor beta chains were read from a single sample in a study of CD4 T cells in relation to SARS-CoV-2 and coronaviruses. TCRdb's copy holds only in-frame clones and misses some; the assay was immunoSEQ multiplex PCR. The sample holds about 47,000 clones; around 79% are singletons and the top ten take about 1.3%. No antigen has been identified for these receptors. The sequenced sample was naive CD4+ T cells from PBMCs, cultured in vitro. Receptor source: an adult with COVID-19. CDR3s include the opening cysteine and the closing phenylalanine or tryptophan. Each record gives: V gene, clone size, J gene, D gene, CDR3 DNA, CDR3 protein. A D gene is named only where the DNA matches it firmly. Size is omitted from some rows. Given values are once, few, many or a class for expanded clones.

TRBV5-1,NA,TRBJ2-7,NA,TGCGCCAGCAGCAGGACAGCGTACGAGCAGTACTTC,CASSRTAYEQYF
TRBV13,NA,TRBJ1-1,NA,TGTGCCAGCAGCGCTTCCGGCTATAAGAACACTGAAGCTTTCTTT,CASSASGYKNTEAFF
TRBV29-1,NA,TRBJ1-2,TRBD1,TGCAGCACCCTCAGGACAGGGAACTATGGCTACACCTTC,CSTLRTGNYGYTF
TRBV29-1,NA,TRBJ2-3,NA,TGCAGCGTGAGGAGAGGTCCCACCACAGATACGCAGTATTTT,CSVRRGPTTDTQYF
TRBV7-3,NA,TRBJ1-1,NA,TGTGCCAGCAGCTTAACTTCGAACACTGAAGCTTTCTTT,CASSLTSNTEAFF
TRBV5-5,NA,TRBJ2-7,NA,TGTGCCAGCAGGGCCGGGACGCCGAGCTCCTACGAGCAGTACTTC,CASRAGTPSSYEQYF
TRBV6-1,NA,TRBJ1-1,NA,TGTGCCAGCAGTGACCAACGAACCCGGACGGATGAAGCTTTCTTT,CASSDQRTRTDEAFF
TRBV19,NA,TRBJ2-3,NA,TGTGCCAGTAGTATTACGACAGATACGCAGTATTTT,CASSITTDTQYF
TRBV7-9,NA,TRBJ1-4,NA,TGTGCCAGCAGCTTTGCCCTCAGAAACCATGAAAAACTGTTTTTT,CASSFALRNHEKLFF
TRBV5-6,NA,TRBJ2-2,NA,TGTGCCAGCAGCCCAGGGGGGGGATACACCGGGGAGCTGTTTTTT,CASSPGGGYTGELFF
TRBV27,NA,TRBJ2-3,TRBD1,TGTGCCAGCGCAGGGGCAGGGGGCTTAGGAGATACGCAGTATTTT,CASAGAGGLGDTQYF
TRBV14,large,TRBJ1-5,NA,TGTGCCAGCAGCCAAGGGATCAATCAGCCCCAGCATTTT,CASSQGINQPQHF
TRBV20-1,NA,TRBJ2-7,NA,TGCAGTGCTAGTCAGGACATTACAGACGAGCAGTACTTC,CSASQDITDEQYF
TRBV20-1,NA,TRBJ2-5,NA,TGCAGTGCTCGGGGTAGTGAGACCCAGTACTTC,CSARGSETQYF
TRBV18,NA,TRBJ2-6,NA,TGTGCCAGCTCACCCTCGCGAGTCTCTGGGGCCAACGTCCTGACTTTC,CASSPSRVSGANVLTF
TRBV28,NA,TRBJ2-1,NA,TGTGCCAGCAGTCCCCTCAGCTCCTACAATGAGCAGTTCTTC,CASSPLSSYNEQFF
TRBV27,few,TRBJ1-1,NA,TGTGCCAGCAGTCCAACGGGAGGGGTCAACATACTTAACACTGAAGCTTTCTTT,CASSPTGGVNILNTEAFF
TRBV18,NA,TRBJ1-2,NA,TGTGCCAGCTCACCATTGAAGGGACAATGGGGCTATGGCTACACCTTC,CASSPLKGQWGYGYTF
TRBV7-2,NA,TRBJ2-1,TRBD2,TGTGCCAGCAGCGTAGCGGGAGCGATCTACAATGAGCAGTTCTTC,CASSVAGAIYNEQFF
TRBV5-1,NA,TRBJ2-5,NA,TGCGCCAGCAGCTTGGCCGGCAGTCCAGAGACCCAGTACTTC,CASSLAGSPETQYF
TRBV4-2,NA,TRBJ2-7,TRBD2,TGTGCCAGCAGCCAAGATAGGTCGTACGGGACTAGCGGACTTTCCTACGAGCAGTACTTC,CASSQDRSYGTSGLSYEQYF
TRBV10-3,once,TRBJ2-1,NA,TGTGCCATCAGTGAGTCCGGCGTCGGGCAGTTCTTC,CAISESGVGQFF